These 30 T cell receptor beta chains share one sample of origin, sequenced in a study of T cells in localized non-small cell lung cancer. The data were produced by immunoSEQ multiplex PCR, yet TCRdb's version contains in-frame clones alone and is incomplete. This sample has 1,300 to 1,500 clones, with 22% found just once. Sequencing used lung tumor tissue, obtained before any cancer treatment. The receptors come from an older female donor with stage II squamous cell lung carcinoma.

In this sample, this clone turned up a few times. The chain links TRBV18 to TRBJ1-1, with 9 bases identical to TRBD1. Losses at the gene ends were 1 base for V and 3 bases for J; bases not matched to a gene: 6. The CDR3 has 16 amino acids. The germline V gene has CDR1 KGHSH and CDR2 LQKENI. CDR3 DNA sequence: TGTGCCAGCTCACCACTGACAGGGGGAGGTTACACTGAAGCTTTCTTT. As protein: CASSPLTGGGYTEAFF.

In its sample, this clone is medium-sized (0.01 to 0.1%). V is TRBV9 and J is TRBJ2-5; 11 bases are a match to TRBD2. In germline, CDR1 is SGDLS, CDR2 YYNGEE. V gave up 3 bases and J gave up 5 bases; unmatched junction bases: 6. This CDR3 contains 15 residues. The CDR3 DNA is TGTGCCAGCAGCGCCCGACTAGCGGGGAGGGAGACCCAGTACTTC. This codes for CASSARLAGRETQYF. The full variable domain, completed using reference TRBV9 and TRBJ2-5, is DSGVTQTPKHLITATGQRVTLRCSPRSGDLSVYWYQQSLDQGLQFLIQYYNGEERAKGNILERFSAQQFPDLHSELNLSSLELGDSALYFCASSARLAGRETQYFGPGTRLLVL.

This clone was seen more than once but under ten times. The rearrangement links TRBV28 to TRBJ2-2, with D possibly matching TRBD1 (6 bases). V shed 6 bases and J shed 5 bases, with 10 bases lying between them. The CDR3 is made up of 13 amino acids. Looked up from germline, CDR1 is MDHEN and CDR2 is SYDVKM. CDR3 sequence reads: CASSARGTGELFF. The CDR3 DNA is TGTGCCAGCAGCGCCAGGGGAACCGGGGAGCTGTTTTTT.

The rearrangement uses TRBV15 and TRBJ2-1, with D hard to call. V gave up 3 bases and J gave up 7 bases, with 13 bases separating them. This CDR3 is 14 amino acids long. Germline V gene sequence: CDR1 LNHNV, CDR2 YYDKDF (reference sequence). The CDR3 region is CATSREARFNEQFF. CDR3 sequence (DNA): TGTGCCACCAGCAGGGAAGCCCGGTTTAATGAGCAGTTCTTC.

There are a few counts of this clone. CDR3 sequence: CASSPRANYGYTF. The CDR3 DNA sequence: TGTGCCAGCAGCCCGAGAGCTAACTATGGCTACACCTTC. The chain carries TRBV6-8 and TRBJ1-2; D is undetermined. The germline V gene has CDR1 MNHGY and CDR2 SAAAGT. The CDR3 runs 13 residues. Trimming took off 6 bases at V and 0 bases at J, with 8 bases between the two ends.

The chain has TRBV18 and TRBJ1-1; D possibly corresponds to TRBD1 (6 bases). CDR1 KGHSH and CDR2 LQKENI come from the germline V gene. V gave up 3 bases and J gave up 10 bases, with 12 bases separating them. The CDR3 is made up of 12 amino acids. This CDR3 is CASSPIRGGAFF. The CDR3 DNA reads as TGTGCCAGCTCACCGATCCGAGGGGGAGCTTTCTTT.

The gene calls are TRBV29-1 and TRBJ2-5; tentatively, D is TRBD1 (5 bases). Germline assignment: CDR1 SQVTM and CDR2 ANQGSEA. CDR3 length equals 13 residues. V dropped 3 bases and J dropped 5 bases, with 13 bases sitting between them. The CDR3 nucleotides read TGCAGCGTTGATGTGGCAGGGCTGGAGACCCAGTACTTC. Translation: CSVDVAGLETQYF.

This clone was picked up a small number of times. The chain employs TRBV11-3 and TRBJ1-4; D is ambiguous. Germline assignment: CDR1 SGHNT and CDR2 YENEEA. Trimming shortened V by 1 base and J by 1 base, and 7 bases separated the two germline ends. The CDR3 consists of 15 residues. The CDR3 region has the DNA TGTGCCAGCAGCTTAGGTGGGGTAACTAATGAAAAACTGTTTTTT. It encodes CASSLGGVTNEKLFF.

The CDR3 spells CASSQPLTSSGNTIYF. DNA for the CDR3: TGTGCCAGCAGCCAGCCACTGACAAGCTCTGGAAACACCATATATTTT. The genes are TRBV11-3 and TRBJ1-3; D is unresolved. This CDR3 has 16 amino acids. Germline V gene sequence: CDR1 SGHNT, CDR2 YENEEA. Trimming took 5 bases from V and 0 from J, leaving 14 bases between them.

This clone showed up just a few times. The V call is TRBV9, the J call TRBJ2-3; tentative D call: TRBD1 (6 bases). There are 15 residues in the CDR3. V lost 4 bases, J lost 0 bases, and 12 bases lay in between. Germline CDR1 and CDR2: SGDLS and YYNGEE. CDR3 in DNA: TGTGCCAGCAGCCCGTTGGGGGCAAGCACAGATACGCAGTATTTT. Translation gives CASSPLGASTDTQYF.

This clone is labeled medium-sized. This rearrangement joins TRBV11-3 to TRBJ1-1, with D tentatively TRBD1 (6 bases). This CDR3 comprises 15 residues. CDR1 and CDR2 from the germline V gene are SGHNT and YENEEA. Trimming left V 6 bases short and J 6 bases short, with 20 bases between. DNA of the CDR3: TGTGCCAGCAGTTCCGGACAGCCGAGAGGCTCTGAAGCTTTCTTT. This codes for CASSSGQPRGSEAFF.

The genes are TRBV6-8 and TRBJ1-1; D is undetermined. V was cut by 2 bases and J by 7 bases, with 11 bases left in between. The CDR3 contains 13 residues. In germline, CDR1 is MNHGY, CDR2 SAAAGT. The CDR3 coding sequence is TGTGCCAGCAGTTACCTCTCGACGGGTGAAGCTTTCTTT. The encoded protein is CASSYLSTGEAFF.

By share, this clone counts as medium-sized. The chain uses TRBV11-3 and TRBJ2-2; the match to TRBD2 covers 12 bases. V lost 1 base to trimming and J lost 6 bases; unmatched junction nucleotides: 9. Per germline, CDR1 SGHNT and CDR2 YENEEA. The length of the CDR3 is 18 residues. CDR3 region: CASSLVLAGGTTSGELFF. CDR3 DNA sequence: TGTGCCAGCAGCTTAGTACTAGCGGGAGGCACAACCTCCGGGGAGCTGTTTTTT.

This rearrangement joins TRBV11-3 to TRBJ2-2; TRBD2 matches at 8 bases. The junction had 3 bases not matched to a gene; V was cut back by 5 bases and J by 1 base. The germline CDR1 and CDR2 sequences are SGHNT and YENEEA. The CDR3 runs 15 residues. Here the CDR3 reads CASSQTSGNTGELFF. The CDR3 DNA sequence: TGTGCCAGCAGCCAAACTAGCGGGAACACCGGGGAGCTGTTTTTT. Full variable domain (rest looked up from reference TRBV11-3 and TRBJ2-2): EAGVVQSPRYKIIEKKQPVAFWCNPISGHNTLYWYLQNLGQGPELLIRYENEEAVDDSQLPKDRFSAERLKGVDSTLKIQPAELGDSAVYLCASSQTSGNTGELFFGEGSRLTVL.

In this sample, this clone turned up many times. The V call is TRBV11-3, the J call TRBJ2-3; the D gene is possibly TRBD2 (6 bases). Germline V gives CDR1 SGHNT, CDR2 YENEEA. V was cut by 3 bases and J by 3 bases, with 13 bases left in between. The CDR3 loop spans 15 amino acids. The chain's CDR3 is CASSLTTSLTDTQYF. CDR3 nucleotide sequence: TGTGCCAGCAGCTTGACGACTAGTTTGACAGATACGCAGTATTTT.

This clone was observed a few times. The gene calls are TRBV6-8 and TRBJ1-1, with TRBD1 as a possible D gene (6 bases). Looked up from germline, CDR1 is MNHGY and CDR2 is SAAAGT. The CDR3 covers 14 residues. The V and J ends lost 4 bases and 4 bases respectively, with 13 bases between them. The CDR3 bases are TGTGCCAGCAGTTCCCTAACAGGGACCACTGAAGCTTTCTTT. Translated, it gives CASSSLTGTTEAFF.

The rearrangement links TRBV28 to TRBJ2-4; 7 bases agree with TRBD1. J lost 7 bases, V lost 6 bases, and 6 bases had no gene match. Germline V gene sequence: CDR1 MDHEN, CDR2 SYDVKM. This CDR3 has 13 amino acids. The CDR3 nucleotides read TGTGCCAGCAGCGGGACAGTAAGGAACATTCAGTACTTC. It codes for CASSGTVRNIQYF.

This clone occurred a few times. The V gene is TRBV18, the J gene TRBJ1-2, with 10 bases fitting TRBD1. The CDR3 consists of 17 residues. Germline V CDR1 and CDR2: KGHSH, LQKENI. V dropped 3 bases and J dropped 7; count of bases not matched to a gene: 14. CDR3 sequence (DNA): TGTGCCAGCTCACCGGCGCAAAAATCGGACAGGGGGGTTGGCTACACCTTC. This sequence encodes CASSPAQKSDRGVGYTF.

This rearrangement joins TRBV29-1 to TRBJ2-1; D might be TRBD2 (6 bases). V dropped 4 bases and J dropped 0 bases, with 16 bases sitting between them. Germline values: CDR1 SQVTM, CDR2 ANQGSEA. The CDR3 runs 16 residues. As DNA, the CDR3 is TGCAGCGTTGTTTGGGACTTAAGGAGCTCCTACAATGAGCAGTTCTTC. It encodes CSVVWDLRSSYNEQFF.

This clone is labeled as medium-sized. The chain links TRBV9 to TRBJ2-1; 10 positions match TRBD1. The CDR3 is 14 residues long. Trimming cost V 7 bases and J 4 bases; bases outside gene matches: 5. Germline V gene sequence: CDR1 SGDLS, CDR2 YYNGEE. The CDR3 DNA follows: TGTGCCAGCCACCGGGACAGGGGATACAATGAGCAGTTCTTC. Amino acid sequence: CASHRDRGYNEQFF.

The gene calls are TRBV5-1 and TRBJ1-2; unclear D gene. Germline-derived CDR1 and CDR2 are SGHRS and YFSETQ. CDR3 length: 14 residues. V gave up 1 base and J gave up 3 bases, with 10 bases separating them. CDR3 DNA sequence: TGCGCCAGCAGCTTGAGTGGGCGCGACTATGGCTACACCTTC. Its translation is CASSLSGRDYGYTF.

The CDR3 is CATLDPGSGNEKLFF. CDR3 sequence (DNA): TGTGCCACCCTAGACCCAGGGAGCGGAAACGAAAAACTGTTTTTT. This sequence joins TRBV28 and TRBJ1-4, with D tentatively TRBD1 (5 bases). The CDR3 is 15 amino acids. V lost 10 bases, J lost 8 bases, and 23 bases lay in between. Germline CDR1 is MDHEN and CDR2 is SYDVKM.

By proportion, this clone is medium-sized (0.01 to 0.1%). The CDR3 DNA sequence: TGTGCCAGCAGCGTAGAACACAGGGGAAACATTCAGTACTTC. Translating gives CASSVEHRGNIQYF. This chain connects TRBV9 to TRBJ2-4; TRBD1 agrees at 7 bases. Germline assignment: CDR1 SGDLS and CDR2 YYNGEE. The V segment lost 0 bases and the J segment 6 bases; nucleotides outside the gene matches: 3. There are 14 residues in the CDR3.

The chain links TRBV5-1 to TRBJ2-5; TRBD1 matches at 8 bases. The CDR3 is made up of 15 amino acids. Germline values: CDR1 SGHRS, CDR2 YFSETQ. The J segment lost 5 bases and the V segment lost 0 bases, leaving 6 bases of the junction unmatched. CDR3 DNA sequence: TGCGCCAGCAGCTTGGGGCAGGGGGCAAGTGAGACCCAGTACTTC. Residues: CASSLGQGASETQYF.

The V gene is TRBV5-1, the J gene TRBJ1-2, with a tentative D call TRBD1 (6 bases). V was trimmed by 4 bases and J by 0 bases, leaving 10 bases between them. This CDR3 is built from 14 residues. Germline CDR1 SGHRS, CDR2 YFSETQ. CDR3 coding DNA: TGCGCCAGCAGCGTAGGACAGTCTAACTATGGCTACACCTTC. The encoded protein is CASSVGQSNYGYTF.

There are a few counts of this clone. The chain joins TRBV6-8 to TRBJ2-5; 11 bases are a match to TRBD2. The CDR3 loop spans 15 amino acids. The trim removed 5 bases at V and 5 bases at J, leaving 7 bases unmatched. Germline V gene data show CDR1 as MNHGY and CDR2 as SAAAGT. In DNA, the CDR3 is TGTGCCAGCAGTCTTAGCGGGAGGGCCGGGGAGACCCAGTACTTC. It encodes CASSLSGRAGETQYF.

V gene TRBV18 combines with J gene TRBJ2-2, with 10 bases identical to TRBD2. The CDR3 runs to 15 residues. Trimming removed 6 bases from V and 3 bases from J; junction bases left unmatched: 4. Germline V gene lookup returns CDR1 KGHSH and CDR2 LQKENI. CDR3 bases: TGTGCCAGCTCCGGGCTAGCGGGAGACACCGGGGAGCTGTTTTTT. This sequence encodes CASSGLAGDTGELFF.

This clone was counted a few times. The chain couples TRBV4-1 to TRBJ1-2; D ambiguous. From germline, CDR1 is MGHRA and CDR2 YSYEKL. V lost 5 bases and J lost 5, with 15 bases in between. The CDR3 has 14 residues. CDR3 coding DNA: TGCGCCAGCAGCGTCTCCTCAACGGGGTATGGCTACACCTTC. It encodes CASSVSSTGYGYTF.

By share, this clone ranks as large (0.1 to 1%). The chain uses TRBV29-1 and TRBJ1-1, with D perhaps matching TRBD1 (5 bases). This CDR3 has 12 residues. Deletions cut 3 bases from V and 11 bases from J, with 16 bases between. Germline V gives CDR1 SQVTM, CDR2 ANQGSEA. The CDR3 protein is CSVDDGGTLAFF. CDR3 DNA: TGCAGCGTTGACGATGGGGGGACCTTGGCTTTCTTT.

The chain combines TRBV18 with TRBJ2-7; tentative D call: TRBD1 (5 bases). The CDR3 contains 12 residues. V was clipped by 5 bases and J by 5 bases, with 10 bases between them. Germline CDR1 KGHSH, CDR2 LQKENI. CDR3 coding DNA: TGTGCCAGCTCAGAAATCAGGGACGAGCAGTACTTC. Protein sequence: CASSEIRDEQYF.